A single sample is the source of the 4 T cell receptor beta chains below, sequenced in a study of blood T cell repertoires in COVID-19. Using immunoSEQ multiplex PCR, the repertoire was profiled, and TCRdb retains in-frame clones only, with some absent. The repertoire holds tens of thousands of clones, with approximately 88% as singletons. Sequencing input: peripheral blood. These receptors originate from a human donor in a cohort sampled during active COVID-19.

This chain joins TRBV15 and TRBJ2-1; 13 nucleotides align to TRBD2. The germline V gene encodes CDR1 LNHNV and CDR2 YYDKDF (reference sequence). This CDR3 has 16 residues. V was pared by 3 bases and J by 4 bases, with 3 bases of the junction left unmatched. The CDR3 reads CATSSGLAGAYNEQFF. The CDR3 region has the DNA TGTGCCACCAGCAGCGGACTAGCGGGAGCATACAATGAGCAGTTCTTC.

V and J are TRBV28 and TRBJ2-4; D perhaps matches TRBD1 (6 bases). Trimming took off 7 bases at V and 0 bases at J, with 10 bases between the two ends. The CDR3 runs 14 residues. CDR1 is MDHEN and CDR2 is SYDVKM in the germline V gene. Written as DNA, the CDR3 is TGTGCCAGCAACCGAGGGGGAGCCAAAAACATTCAGTACTTC. This gives the protein CASNRGGAKNIQYF.

The gene calls are TRBV7-2 and TRBJ2-2, with no clear D. The germline V gene has CDR1 SGHTA and CDR2 FQGNSA. The CDR3 runs to 17 residues. The V and J ends lost 9 bases and 0 bases respectively, with 20 bases between them. The chain's CDR3 is CASRTTATNANTGELFF. The CDR3 DNA reads TGTGCCAGTCGAACGACTGCCACGAACGCGAACACCGGGGAGCTGTTTTTT.

The chain joins TRBV7-2 to TRBJ1-6, with D perhaps matching TRBD1 (6 bases). Germline V gene lookup returns CDR1 SGHTA and CDR2 FQGNSA. CDR3 length: 13 residues. The V end was cut by 7 bases, the J end by 8 bases, with 12 bases between. The CDR3 loop is CASTTGMYSPLHF. The CDR3 DNA follows: TGTGCCAGCACCACAGGGATGTATTCACCCCTCCACTTT.